Listed here are 17 T cell receptor beta chains from one sample, sequenced in a study of T-cell memory formation after mild COVID-19. Each CDR3 protein is one row after TCRdb ran MiXCR on the 5' RACE reads. The sample contains approximately 250,000 distinct CDR3 sequences, over 15% of which appear only once. Sequenced input: PBMCs or a T cell subset sorted from them (not recorded which). The receptor source for this set is a man younger than 35 who had mild COVID-19 (a few samples of this study predate the infection). Cell type and time point are not known.

The chain carries TRBV20-1 and TRBJ2-5, with 8 positions matching TRBD2. The ends lost 7 bases at V and 5 bases at J; junction bases unmatched: 12. In germline, CDR1 is DFQATT, CDR2 SNEGSKA (reference sequence). The CDR3 sequence is 14 residues long. The CDR3 coding sequence is TGCAGTGGCACCATCGGACTAGCCACTGAGACCCAGTACTTC. Encoded protein: CSGTIGLATETQYF.

The chain carries TRBV7-6 and TRBJ2-3, with a weak D call TRBD2 (5 bases). The CDR3 totals 13 residues. The V gene lost 4 bases and the J gene lost 6 bases, with 11 bases spanning the gap. Germline V gene data show CDR1 as SGHVS and CDR2 as FNYEAQ. The CDR3 loop is CASSSRTRDTQYF. The CDR3 DNA reads as TGTGCCAGCAGCTCCCGGACTCGGGATACGCAGTATTTT.

This clonotype was counted between two and nine times. The chain is built from TRBV20-1 and TRBJ2-5, with unresolved D. The germline V and J ends were trimmed by 3 bases and 7 bases, with 18 bases remaining between them. The length of the CDR3 is 14 residues. Germline assignment: CDR1 DFQATT and CDR2 SNEGSKA (reference sequence). Here the CDR3 DNA reads TGCAGTGCTAGTCGTACAGAACTACAACGGACCCAGTACTTC. This encodes CSASRTELQRTQYF.

This clonotype was seen at least ten times. This chain connects TRBV12-3 or TRBV12-4 to TRBJ2-3, with D perhaps being TRBD1 or TRBD2 (5 bases each). This CDR3 contains 15 residues. Deletions cut 6 bases from V and 0 bases from J, with 13 bases between. The CDR3 is CASSPSGRSTDTQYF. The CDR3, as DNA: TGTGCCAGCAGCCCTTCGGGGCGGAGCACAGATACGCAGTATTTT.

The chain joins TRBV11-2 to TRBJ1-1; D may be TRBD1 (5 bases). The CDR3 is 13 amino acids. V was trimmed by 11 bases and J by 1 base, leaving 14 bases between them. Per the germline V gene, CDR1 is SGHAT and CDR2 is FQNNGV. The CDR3, as DNA: TGTGCCTCGGGGGTGATGGGGAACACTGAAGCTTTCTTT. Translation: CASGVMGNTEAFF. The variable domain in full, with the rest retrieved from reference TRBV11-2 and TRBJ1-1, is EAGVAQSPRYKIIEKRQSVAFWCNPISGHATLYWYQQILGQGPKLLIQFQNNGVVDDSQLPKDRFSAERLKGVDSTLKIQPAKLEDSAVYLCASGVMGNTEAFFGQGTRLTVV.

The chain has TRBV5-1 and TRBJ2-5, with D hard to call. V dropped 4 bases and J dropped 4 bases, with 11 bases sitting between them. The germline gives CDR1 SGHRS, CDR2 YFSETQ. The CDR3 is 13 amino acids. The CDR3 DNA follows: TGCGCCAGCAGCCAGGCTCCACGAGAGACCCAGTACTTC. Its protein product is CASSQAPRETQYF. The variable domain in full, completed from reference TRBV5-1 and TRBJ2-5, reads KAGVTQTPRYLIKTRGQQVTLSCSPISGHRSVSWYQQTPGQGLQFLFEYFSETQRNKGNFPGRFSGRQFSNSRSEMNVSTLELGDSALYLCASSQAPRETQYFGPGTRLLVL.

This clonotype occurred a few times. V gene TRBV24-1 combines with J gene TRBJ2-3; tentatively, D is TRBD1 (7 bases). The CDR3 covers 16 residues. Germline V gene sequence: CDR1 KGHDR, CDR2 SFDVKD. Trimming removed 5 bases from V and 1 base from J, with 15 bases in between. CDR3 loop: CATSGPEGAGTDTQYF. CDR3 bases: TGTGCCACCAGTGGTCCGGAGGGGGCCGGCACAGATACGCAGTATTTT.

The chain couples TRBV5-4 to TRBJ2-7; either TRBD1 or TRBD2 may supply D (5 bases each). Deletions cut 5 bases from V and 5 bases from J, with 17 bases between. The CDR3 is made up of 14 amino acids. CDR1 and CDR2 from the germline V gene are SGHNT and YYREEE (reference sequence). The CDR3 spells CASSPGWSSDEQYF. In DNA form, the CDR3 reads TGTGCCAGCAGTCCAGGGTGGAGTAGCGACGAGCAGTACTTC.

A few counts support this clonotype. The rearrangement uses TRBV3-1 and TRBJ1-2; D uncertain. The length of the CDR3 is 15 residues. Germline loops: CDR1 LGHDT, CDR2 YNNKEL (reference sequence). Trimming left V 2 bases short and J 3 bases short, with 13 bases between. CDR3: CASSQRSAAYYGYTF. The CDR3 nucleotides read TGTGCCAGCAGCCAACGATCGGCAGCTTACTATGGCTACACCTTC.

This clonotype was observed a few times. The V call is TRBV29-1, the J call TRBJ1-1; 8 bases line up with TRBD1. Germline V gives CDR1 SQVTM, CDR2 ANQGSEA. The CDR3 runs to 14 residues. Trimming cost V 4 bases and J 4 bases; bases outside gene matches: 8. The CDR3 bases are TGCAGCGTTGCCACAGGGGGAATTGGCACTGAAGCTTTCTTT. Residues: CSVATGGIGTEAFF.

J is TRBJ1-5 and V is TRBV12-3 or TRBV12-4; D remains ambiguous. The CDR3 has 14 residues. Trimming stripped 3 bases from V and 3 bases from J, with 9 bases between. The chain's CDR3 is CASSFSTDNQPQHF. The CDR3 DNA is TGTGCCAGCAGTTTTTCGACGGACAATCAGCCCCAGCATTTT.

The chain carries TRBV19 and TRBJ1-3; tentatively, D is TRBD1 (5 bases). Trimming took off 7 bases at V and 0 bases at J, with 16 bases between the two ends. This CDR3 has 16 residues. Germline loops: CDR1 LNHDA, CDR2 SQIVND (reference sequence). Written as DNA, the CDR3 is TGTGCCAGTACTACCTTCAACAGGAACTCTGGAAACACCATATATTTT. Translated, it gives CASTTFNRNSGNTIYF.

This chain links TRBV7-8 with TRBJ2-6; D not resolved. CDR1 and CDR2 from the germline V gene are SGHVS and FQNEAQ. The V end lost 2 bases, the J end lost 1 base, and 21 bases lay between the germline ends. This CDR3 comprises 20 residues. CDR3 protein: CASSLSFLVPRASGANVLTF. The CDR3 DNA reads TGTGCCAGCAGCTTAAGTTTCTTAGTGCCAAGGGCATCTGGGGCCAACGTCCTGACTTTC.

The genes are TRBV6-5 and TRBJ2-3; 14 bases fit TRBD2. V lost 6 bases to trimming and J lost 2 bases; unmatched junction nucleotides: 7. The V gene's germline CDR1 is MNHEY and CDR2 SVGAGI. The CDR3 has 17 residues. The CDR3 bases are TGTGCCAGCAGCTCTGGGACTAGCGGGGGAAACACAGATACGCAGTATTTT. Amino acids: CASSSGTSGGNTDTQYF.

This clonotype was seen a few times. This chain uses TRBV4-3 with TRBJ2-7, with D possibly TRBD2 on 5 matching bases. The V end was cut by 0 bases, the J end by 4 bases, with 19 bases between. This CDR3 has 17 amino acids. Germline V gene lookup returns CDR1 LGHNA and CDR2 YSLEER. This chain's CDR3 is CASSQDLRQRNFYEQYF. The CDR3, as DNA: TGCGCCAGCAGCCAAGATCTTAGGCAGCGGAACTTTTACGAGCAGTACTTC.

V usage is TRBV19 and J usage is TRBJ2-3, with D maybe TRBD2 (5 bases). The CDR3 loop spans 18 amino acids. Germline V CDR1 and CDR2: LNHDA, SQIVND (reference sequence). V was shortened by 1 base and J by 10 bases, with 27 bases between the two germline ends. CDR3 DNA sequence: TGTGCCAGTAGTATAGCGGCTCTGGGGAGCGGCTCTCTTTCCGCGCAGTATTTT. This translates into CASSIAALGSGSLSAQYF.

This clonotype occurred a few times. The chain recombines TRBV5-1 with TRBJ2-7; D is perhaps TRBD1 (6 bases). V was clipped by 4 bases and J by 7 bases, with 21 bases between them. CDR1 and CDR2 from the germline V gene are SGHRS and YFSETQ. CDR3 size: 15 residues. The CDR3 coding sequence is TGCGCCAGCAGCCCGGCCGGGACACCTTCCGGGGAGCAGTACTTC. Protein product: CASSPAGTPSGEQYF. Filled out from reference TRBV5-1 and TRBJ2-7, the complete variable domain reads KAGVTQTPRYLIKTRGQQVTLSCSPISGHRSVSWYQQTPGQGLQFLFEYFSETQRNKGNFPGRFSGRQFSNSRSEMNVSTLELGDSALYLCASSPAGTPSGEQYFGPGTRLTVT.